The 10 T cell receptor beta chains in this list originate from one sample, sequenced in a study of T-cell memory formation after mild COVID-19. Using its own MiXCR run on the 5' RACE reads, TCRdb lists one record per CDR3 protein. The profile shows 140,000 or so distinct CDR3 sequences, approximately 5.7% of them singletons. Sequences were obtained from PBMCs or a T cell subset sorted from them (not recorded which). These receptors originate from an adult woman who had mild COVID-19 (a few samples of this study predate the infection). Cell type and time point are not known.

Ten or more counts support this clonotype. This chain connects TRBV27 to TRBJ2-3, with D possibly being TRBD2 (7 bases). The CDR3 runs 15 residues. Per the germline V gene, CDR1 is MNHEY and CDR2 is SMNVEV (reference sequence). The V end lost 2 bases, the J end lost 4 bases, and 13 bases lay between the germline ends. In DNA form, the CDR3 reads TGTGCCAGCAGTTTAGGGGGGGCCGGAGCAGATACGCAGTATTTT. This codes for CASSLGGAGADTQYF.

The rearrangement links TRBV4-3 to TRBJ2-1, with D perhaps given as TRBD1 or TRBD2 (6 bases each). This CDR3 is 16 amino acids long. Germline-derived CDR1 and CDR2 are LGHNA and YSLEER. The V end lost 5 bases, the J end lost 9 bases, and 23 bases lay between the germline ends. The chain's CDR3 is CASSWSLVTGAGEQFF. In DNA, the CDR3 is TGCGCCAGCAGCTGGAGCCTAGTGACGGGGGCTGGTGAGCAGTTCTTC.

The table lists this clonotype with many counts. V gene TRBV5-6 combines with J gene TRBJ2-2; the match to TRBD1 covers 9 bases. This CDR3 has 14 amino acids. J gave up 4 bases and V 7 bases, and 5 bases lay outside the gene matches. Germline V gene lookup returns CDR1 SGHDT and CDR2 YYEEEE. CDR3 sequence reads: CASPGQGFTGELFF. CDR3 in DNA: TGTGCCAGCCCGGGACAGGGATTCACCGGGGAGCTGTTTTTT. Supplemented by reference TRBV5-6 and TRBJ2-2, the full variable domain reads DAGVTQSPTHLIKTRGQQVTLRCSPKSGHDTVSWYQQALGQGPQFIFQYYEEEERQRGNFPDRFSGHQFPNYSSELNVNALLLGDSALYLCASPGQGFTGELFFGEGSRLTVL.

This clonotype occurred many times. The chain uses TRBV15 and TRBJ2-7, with TRBD2 matching 8 bases. V dropped 1 base and J dropped 2; count of bases not matched to a gene: 13. The CDR3 runs to 18 residues. Germline CDR1 reads LNHNV; CDR2 reads YYDKDF (reference sequence). Here the CDR3 DNA reads TGTGCCACCAGCAGAGTATTAGCTTCTCGGGGGGGTGCCTACGAGCAGTACTTC. Its protein product is CATSRVLASRGGAYEQYF.

This clonotype was counted a few times. The chain combines TRBV6-5 with TRBJ1-2, with D possibly being TRBD1 (6 bases). V was trimmed by 2 bases and J by 2 bases, leaving 9 bases between them. This CDR3 has 14 amino acids. Per germline, CDR1 MNHEY and CDR2 SVGAGI. The DNA of the CDR3 is TGTGCCAGCAGTTACGGGGGGGGCAACTATGGCTACACCTTC. Protein: CASSYGGGNYGYTF.

Remarks on this clonotype: The CDR3 does not close with the conserved phenylalanine or tryptophan, likely indicating a read error. The chain recombines TRBV20-1 with TRBJ2-7, with TRBD1 matching 11 bases. This CDR3 is built from 15 residues. The V segment lost 6 bases and the J segment 6 bases; nucleotides outside the gene matches: 13. Per germline, CDR1 DFQATT and CDR2 SNEGSKA (reference sequence). The CDR3 is CSAEPRDRGFGEQYL. CDR3 DNA sequence: TGCAGTGCCGAACCGAGGGACAGGGGGTTCGGCGAGCAGTACTTA.

The chain links TRBV10-1 to TRBJ1-2; no clear D. The CDR3 spans 13 residues. Germline V gene data show CDR1 as WNHNN and CDR2 as SYGVQD (reference sequence). Trimming shortened V by 6 bases and J by 6 bases, and 14 bases separated the two germline ends. CDR3 DNA: TGCGCCAGCAGACGGGGAACAGCTCATGGCTACACCTTC. Its protein is CASRRGTAHGYTF.

The V gene is TRBV7-2, the J gene TRBJ2-7; tentatively, D is TRBD2 (5 bases). Trimming shortened V by 2 bases and J by 1 base, and 6 bases separated the two germline ends. Per germline, CDR1 SGHTA and CDR2 FQGNSA. The CDR3 totals 13 residues. The CDR3 loop reads CASSLRESYEQYF. As DNA, the CDR3 is TGTGCCAGCAGCTTAAGGGAGTCCTACGAGCAGTACTTC.

This clonotype was picked up many times. V is TRBV4-2 and J is TRBJ2-7; D possibly corresponds to TRBD1 (5 bases). Between the trimmed V and J ends, which lost 0 bases and 6 bases, there was a span of 9 bases. CDR3 length equals 13 residues. CDR1 and CDR2 (germline): LGHNA, YNFKEQ. The CDR3 sequence: CASSQDREGEQYF. In nucleotides, the CDR3 is TGTGCCAGCAGCCAAGACAGGGAAGGCGAGCAGTACTTC.

This clonotype was detected ten times or more. The V gene is TRBV18, the J gene TRBJ1-3, with a weak D call TRBD1 (6 bases). CDR3 length: 17 amino acids. Germline V gives CDR1 KGHSH, CDR2 LQKENI. The V gene lost 3 bases and the J gene lost 0 bases, with 15 bases spanning the gap. The CDR3 protein is CASSPTGGPNSGNTIYF. DNA of the CDR3: TGTGCCAGCTCACCGACAGGAGGACCAAACTCTGGAAACACCATATATTTT.